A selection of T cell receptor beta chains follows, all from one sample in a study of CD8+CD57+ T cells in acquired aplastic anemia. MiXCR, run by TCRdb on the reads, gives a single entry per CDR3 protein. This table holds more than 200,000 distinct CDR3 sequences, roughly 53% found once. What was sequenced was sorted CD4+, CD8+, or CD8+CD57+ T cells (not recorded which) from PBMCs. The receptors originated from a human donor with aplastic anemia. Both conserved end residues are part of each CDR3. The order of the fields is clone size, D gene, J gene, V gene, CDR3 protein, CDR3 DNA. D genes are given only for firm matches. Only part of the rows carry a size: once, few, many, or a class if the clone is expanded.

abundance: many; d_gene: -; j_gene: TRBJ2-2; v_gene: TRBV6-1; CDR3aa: CASSVSGSNTGELFF; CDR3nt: TGTGCCAGCAGTGTAAGCGGATCGAACACCGGGGAGCTGTTTTTT
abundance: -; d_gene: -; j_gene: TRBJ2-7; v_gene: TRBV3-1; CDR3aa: CASSQGSRDGEQYF; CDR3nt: TGTGCCAGCAGCCAAGGGAGCAGGGACGGCGAGCAGTACTTC
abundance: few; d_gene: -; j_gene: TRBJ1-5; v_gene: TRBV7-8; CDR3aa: CASSFPGTNQPQHF; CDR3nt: TGTGCCAGCAGCTTTCCAGGGACAAATCAGCCCCAGCATTTT
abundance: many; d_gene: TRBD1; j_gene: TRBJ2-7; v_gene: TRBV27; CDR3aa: CASSLKTGGYEQYF; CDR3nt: TGTGCCAGCAGTTTAAAGACAGGGGGCTACGAGCAGTACTTC
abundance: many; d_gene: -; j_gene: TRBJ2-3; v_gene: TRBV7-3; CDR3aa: CASSQTPTKGGPYGTQYF; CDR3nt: TGTGCCAGCAGCCAAACGCCTACCAAGGGGGGCCCGTACGGTACGCAGTATTTT
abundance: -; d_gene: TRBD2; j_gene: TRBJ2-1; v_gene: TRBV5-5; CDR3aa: CASSLDPSGGGYNEQFF; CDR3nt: TGTGCCAGCAGCTTGGATCCTAGCGGGGGAGGATACAATGAGCAGTTCTTC
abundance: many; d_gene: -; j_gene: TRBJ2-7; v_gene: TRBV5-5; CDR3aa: CASSLNGAAMLGEQYF; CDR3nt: TGTGCCAGCAGCCTTAACGGGGCAGCGATGTTGGGCGAGCAGTACTTC
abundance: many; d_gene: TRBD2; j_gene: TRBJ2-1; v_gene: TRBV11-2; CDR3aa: CASSSRSGEGNEQFF; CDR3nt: TGTGCCAGCAGCTCCCGTAGCGGGGAAGGGAATGAGCAGTTCTTC
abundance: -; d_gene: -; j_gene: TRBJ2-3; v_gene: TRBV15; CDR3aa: CATSTAQGDTQYF; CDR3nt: TGTGCCACCAGCACTGCACAGGGAGATACGCAGTATTTT
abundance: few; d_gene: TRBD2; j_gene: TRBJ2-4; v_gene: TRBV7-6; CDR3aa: CASSRDPRLAGIGLAKNIQYF; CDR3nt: TGTGCCAGCAGCCGAGACCCCAGACTAGCGGGGATCGGTTTAGCCAAAAACATTCAGTACTTC